The rows below give T cell receptor beta chains drawn from one sample of a study of T-cell reconstitution after alpha-beta-depleted transplantation in children. From the PCR reads, TCRdb called clonotypes with MiXCR, one entry per CDR3 protein. Of around 71,000 distinct CDR3 sequences detected, approximately 7.4% appear once; the ten largest clones hold 2.5%. The sequencing here drew on PBMCs from the stem cell graft donor, taken from the stem cell graft. These receptors were taken from a human donor who donated a stem cell graft to a child with acute lymphoblastic leukemia. CDR3s include the opening cysteine and the closing phenylalanine or tryptophan. D genes are given only for firm matches. Size tells how often a clone was seen (once, few, many) or the class of an expanded clone, and some rows leave it out.

V gene: TRBV19; D gene: -; clone size: many; J gene: TRBJ1-1; CDR3 protein: CASSSDGNTEAFF; CDR3 DNA: TGTGCCAGTAGTTCCGACGGGAACACTGAAGCTTTCTTT
V gene: TRBV4-2; D gene: -; clone size: many; J gene: TRBJ2-5; CDR3 protein: CASSQVLGQETQYF; CDR3 DNA: TGTGCCAGCAGCCAAGTCCTAGGCCAAGAGACCCAGTACTTC
V gene: TRBV29-1; D gene: -; clone size: many; J gene: TRBJ2-7; CDR3 protein: CSVVYRDHSYEQYF; CDR3 DNA: TGCAGCGTTGTATATCGGGACCACTCCTACGAGCAGTACTTC
V gene: TRBV4-1; D gene: TRBD1; clone size: many; J gene: TRBJ1-2; CDR3 protein: CASSQDPGGNYGYTF; CDR3 DNA: TGCGCCAGCAGCCAAGATCCAGGGGGCAACTATGGCTACACCTTC
V gene: TRBV6-2/TRBV6-3; D gene: -; clone size: -; J gene: TRBJ2-2; CDR3 protein: CASTGLVQPGELFF; CDR3 DNA: TGTGCCAGCACCGGGCTAGTTCAGCCCGGGGAGCTGTTTTTT
V gene: TRBV13; D gene: -; clone size: many; J gene: TRBJ2-1; CDR3 protein: CASSLGSGVGEQFF; CDR3 DNA: TGTGCCAGCAGCTTAGGCTCCGGGGTTGGAGAGCAGTTCTTC
V gene: TRBV27; D gene: TRBD1; clone size: few; J gene: TRBJ2-2; CDR3 protein: CASSPLKGALPSNTGELFF; CDR3 DNA: TGTGCCAGCAGTCCTCTAAAGGGGGCCTTACCATCGAACACCGGGGAGCTGTTTTTT
V gene: TRBV18; D gene: TRBD1; clone size: many; J gene: TRBJ1-4; CDR3 protein: CASTGQGNEKLFF; CDR3 DNA: TGTGCCAGCACGGGACAGGGAAATGAAAAACTGTTTTTT
V gene: TRBV5-1; D gene: -; clone size: many; J gene: TRBJ1-2; CDR3 protein: CASSLVGLPPTARGYTF; CDR3 DNA: TGCGCCAGCAGCTTGGTGGGACTGCCTCCCACCGCGAGAGGCTACACCTTC
V gene: TRBV7-2; D gene: TRBD1; clone size: many; J gene: TRBJ2-1; CDR3 protein: CATATGGDEQFF; CDR3 DNA: TGTGCCACGGCCACAGGGGGCGATGAGCAGTTCTTC